One sample yielded the 16 T cell receptor beta chains listed below, sequenced in a study of T cell responses to AZD1222 COVID-19 vaccine. Only in-frame clones appear in the TCRdb table, and some are missing; sequencing was by immunoSEQ multiplex PCR. The data contain approximately 120,000 clones, 70% to 90% of them seen just once; the ten biggest clones take up about 4%. The sequencing here drew on peripheral blood, taken 28 days after the second AZD1222 dose. These receptors were collected from an adult who received the AZD1222 COVID-19 vaccine.

The chain has TRBV7-9 and TRBJ2-1, with 8 bases lining up with TRBD2. J gave up 6 bases and V 0 bases, and 1 base lay outside the gene matches. Per the germline V gene, CDR1 is SEHNR and CDR2 is FQNEAQ (reference sequence). The CDR3 sequence is 14 residues long. The CDR3 here is CASSLAGTSNEQFF. The CDR3, as DNA: TGTGCCAGCAGCTTAGCCGGGACTAGCAATGAGCAGTTCTTC.

The chain joins TRBV13 to TRBJ1-1; perhaps TRBD1 as D (5 bases). The germline V and J ends were trimmed by 7 bases and 0 bases, with 9 bases remaining between them. The CDR3 has 13 amino acids. Germline-derived CDR1 and CDR2 are PRHDT and FYEKMQ (reference sequence). CDR3 DNA sequence: TGTGCCAGCACCCCGGGGCTGAACACTGAAGCTTTCTTT. The encoded protein is CASTPGLNTEAFF. The whole variable domain, remainder taken from reference TRBV13 and TRBJ1-1, is AAGVIQSPRHLIKEKRETATLKCYPIPRHDTVYWYQQGPGQDPQFLISFYEKMQSDKGSIPDRFSAQQFSDYHSELNMSSLELGDSALYFCASTPGLNTEAFFGQGTRLTVV.

The rearrangement joins TRBV7-9 to TRBJ1-3; D uncertain. V lost 5 bases, J lost 3 bases, and 8 bases lay in between. This CDR3 has 13 residues. The germline gives CDR1 SEHNR, CDR2 FQNEAQ (reference sequence). CDR3 sequence (DNA): TGTGCCAGCAGCCTTTTAGGTGGAAACACCATATATTTT. It is translated as CASSLLGGNTIYF.

CDR3 in DNA: TGTGCCAGCAGTTTCCTGACAGGGGGCCATGGCTACACCTTC. It encodes CASSFLTGGHGYTF. The V gene is TRBV27, the J gene TRBJ1-2; 10 bases align to TRBD1. V was pared by 3 bases and J by 6 bases, with 4 bases of the junction left unmatched. The CDR3 totals 14 residues. CDR1 and CDR2 from the germline V gene are MNHEY and SMNVEV (reference sequence).

This clone was picked up a small number of times. The V gene is TRBV9, the J gene TRBJ1-1; D is perhaps TRBD1 (5 bases). The V end was cut by 4 bases, the J end by 10 bases, with 20 bases between. CDR3 length equals 14 residues. The germline V gene encodes CDR1 SGDLS and CDR2 YYNGEE. The CDR3: CASSSKDNPLGAFF. In nucleotides, the CDR3 is TGTGCCAGCAGCTCCAAGGACAACCCTCTGGGAGCTTTCTTT. Full variable domain (remainder filled in from reference TRBV9 and TRBJ1-1): DSGVTQTPKHLITATGQRVTLRCSPRSGDLSVYWYQQSLDQGLQFLIQYYNGEERAKGNILERFSAQQFPDLHSELNLSSLELGDSALYFCASSSKDNPLGAFFGQGTRLTVV.

The chain carries TRBV12-3 or TRBV12-4 and TRBJ2-7, with D perhaps TRBD2 (6 bases). Trimming took 6 bases from V and 2 from J, leaving 11 bases between them. This CDR3 contains 13 residues. CDR3 in amino acids: CASSGGNTYEQYF. In nucleotides, the CDR3 is TGTGCCAGCAGCGGAGGGAACACCTACGAGCAGTACTTC.

The rearrangement links TRBV7-2 to TRBJ2-3; 7 bases agree with TRBD1. The length of the CDR3 is 13 residues. V lost 3 bases to trimming and J lost 6 bases; unmatched junction nucleotides: 3. Germline V lookup: CDR1 SGHTA, CDR2 FQGNSA. CDR3: CASSFGTADTQYF. CDR3 in DNA: TGTGCCAGCAGCTTCGGGACAGCCGATACGCAGTATTTT.

The rearrangement uses TRBV18 and TRBJ2-5, with TRBD2 matching over 10 bases. CDR1 and CDR2 from the germline V gene are KGHSH and LQKENI. J was trimmed by 5 bases and V by 2 bases; bases with no gene match: 8. The CDR3 spans 16 residues. CDR3 sequence (DNA): TGTGCCAGCTCACCAGCTAGCGGGGGATCAGGGGAGACCCAGTACTTC. It codes for CASSPASGGSGETQYF.

In its sample, this clone is medium-sized. The rearrangement links TRBV5-1 to TRBJ2-7; 7 positions match TRBD1. The CDR3 length is 15 residues. Germline V gene sequence: CDR1 SGHRS, CDR2 YFSETQ. Trimming cost V 3 bases and J 2 bases; bases outside gene matches: 8. As DNA, the CDR3 is TGCGCCAGCAGCTCAAGGGGACAGCTTACCTACGAGCAGTACTTC. The encoded protein is CASSSRGQLTYEQYF.

This clone was recorded only once. The chain couples TRBV28 to TRBJ1-2, with D maybe TRBD1 (6 bases). V lost 5 bases and J 4 bases, leaving 17 bases between the germline ends. Germline V gene lookup returns CDR1 MDHEN and CDR2 SYDVKM. CDR3 length equals 15 residues. The CDR3, as DNA: TGTGCCAGCAGTCTTGACAGGCTCCGCTCCTATGGCTACACCTTC. Amino acid sequence: CASSLDRLRSYGYTF.

The chain employs TRBV29-1 and TRBJ1-4, with D tentatively TRBD1 (6 bases). The ends were cut back, 5 bases at V and 6 bases at J, with 13 bases in the middle. Looked up from germline, CDR1 is SQVTM and CDR2 is ANQGSEA. The CDR3 is 13 amino acids. The CDR3 sequence is CSVYNQGYEKLFF. In DNA, the CDR3 is TGCAGCGTTTATAACCAGGGGTATGAAAAACTGTTTTTT.

J is TRBJ2-3 and V is TRBV21-1; the DNA was not used to check the table's D call, TRBD2. TRBV21-1 is noted as a pseudogene. CDR3 length: 17 residues. The chain's CDR3 is CASSKMLWTPTTDTQYF. CDR3 sequence (DNA): TGTGCCAGCAGCAAAATGCTCTGGACTCCCACCACAGATACGCAGTATTTT.

The rearrangement links TRBV14 to TRBJ2-5; D unresolved. CDR3 length: 12 amino acids. Germline V gene data show CDR1 as SGHDN and CDR2 as FVKESK. V lost 6 bases and J 5 bases, leaving 10 bases between the germline ends. The CDR3 nucleotides are TGTGCCAGCAGTCGAAACGGGGAGACCCAGTACTTC. It codes for CASSRNGETQYF. The whole variable domain, filled in from reference TRBV14 and TRBJ2-5, reads EAGVTQFPSHSVIEKGQTVTLRCDPISGHDNLYWYRRVMGKEIKFLLHFVKESKQDESGMPNNRFLAERTGGTYSTLKVQPAELEDSGVYFCASSRNGETQYFGPGTRLLVL.

The genes are TRBV30 and TRBJ2-2, with D uncertain. CDR3 size: 12 residues. Germline values: CDR1 GTSNPN, CDR2 SVGIG (reference sequence). V lost 4 bases and J lost 4, with 7 bases in between. DNA for the CDR3: TGTGCCTGGACACCGGGCACCGGGGAGCTGTTTTTT. Its translation is CAWTPGTGELFF.

This chain joins TRBV19 and TRBJ2-7; D unresolved. CDR1 is LNHDA, CDR2 SQIVND, per germline (reference sequence). V lost 3 bases, J lost 0 bases, and 12 bases lay in between. The CDR3 runs 15 residues. This chain's CDR3 is CASSIAWQSSYEQYF. The CDR3 DNA is TGTGCCAGTAGTATCGCTTGGCAGAGCTCCTACGAGCAGTACTTC.

The gene calls are TRBV11-2 and TRBJ2-7, with 9 bases fitting TRBD2. The germline V gene has CDR1 SGHAT and CDR2 FQNNGV. The trim removed 5 bases at V and 9 bases at J, leaving 14 bases unmatched. CDR3 length: 15 residues. CDR3 nucleotides: TGTGCCAGCAGCCCCATAGCGGGGGCTCCCGGCGTGCAGTACTTC. Encoded protein: CASSPIAGAPGVQYF.